This TCR beta chain was documented in a study of blood T cells in healthy people across ages. The CDR3 is made up of 16 amino acids. Germline CDR1 reads MGHDK; CDR2 reads SYGVNS. The V end lost 0 bases, the J end lost 13 bases, and 22 bases lay between the germline ends. As regards this clonotype: What it binds is not known. This may be a read error, as it is one base from a much larger clone.

Samples each had at least 5.5 micrograms of total RNA extracted. Primed by a sample-barcoded 5' primer and a J-beta primer mix, a second PCR proceeded for roughly 7 to 11 cycles. TCRdb recomputed calls from the 5' RACE reads with MiXCR, one row per CDR3 protein. The table lists more than 800,000 distinct CDR3 sequences, 29% of them singletons, with around 15% in the top ten. Findings and caveats of the study: Possibly confounding the expanded clonotype changes was the fact that donor CMV status was unknown.

The V and J genes are TRBV25-1 and TRBJ2-1; D ambiguous. Input material: blood. This TCR derives from a woman older than 75 in good health. CDR3 amino acids: CASSEYRLAEQETQFF. CDR3 DNA: TGTGCCAGCAGTGAATATAGGCTGGCGGAACAAGAGACCCAGTTCTTC.